The 5 T cell receptor beta chains reported below all come from one sample, sequenced in a study of T cell responses to AZD1222 COVID-19 vaccine. The protocol was immunoSEQ multiplex PCR, while the TCRdb copy is restricted to in-frame clones and leaves out a portion. The profile shows approximately 110,000 clones, approximately 90% of them singletons. This specimen was peripheral blood, taken on day 0 of AZD1222 vaccination. The receptors originated from an adult in good health.

This chain links TRBV6-7 with TRBJ1-5; no firm D call. TRBV6-7 is placed among ORFs of uncertain function. This CDR3 is built from 15 residues. V was trimmed by 2 bases and J by 0 bases, leaving 8 bases between them. The CDR3 nucleotides are TGTGCCAGCAGTTACCGGGCCTTTAGCAATCAGCCCCAGCATTTT. As protein: CASSYRAFSNQPQHF.

This clone was detected only a few times. The chain joins TRBV2 to TRBJ2-7; 9 positions match TRBD2. After removal of 3 bases from V and 2 bases from J, the junction contained 11 bases not matched to a gene. There are 17 residues in the CDR3. The germline gives CDR1 SNHLY, CDR2 FYNNEI. CDR3 DNA: TGTGCCAGCAGTGATCCGGAGGAGCGGGGGGTAACCTACGAGCAGTACTTC. Encoded protein: CASSDPEERGVTYEQYF.

This chain joins TRBV3-1 (or the pseudogene TRBV3-2) and TRBJ1-4; D may be TRBD1 (5 bases). Trimming pared 1 base from V and 7 bases from J, leaving 16 bases between. Germline CDR1 and CDR2: LGHDT and YNNKEL (reference sequence). The CDR3 sequence is 16 residues long. CDR3: CASSQGEGTRGEKLFF. The CDR3 DNA reads as TGTGCCAGCAGCCAAGGCGAGGGGACCCGCGGTGAAAAACTGTTTTTT.

V gene TRBV27 combines with J gene TRBJ1-5; D may be TRBD1 (6 bases). The V gene lost 4 bases and the J gene lost 4 bases, with 8 bases spanning the gap. Looked up from germline, CDR1 is MNHEY and CDR2 is SMNVEV (reference sequence). There are 13 residues in the CDR3. The CDR3 loop is CASSWRGNQPQHF. DNA of the CDR3: TGTGCCAGCAGTTGGAGGGGGAATCAGCCCCAGCATTTT.

The V and J genes are TRBV30 and TRBJ2-5; maybe TRBD2 (6 bases). Germline assignment: CDR1 GTSNPN and CDR2 SVGIG (reference sequence). V gave up 5 bases and J gave up 0 bases, with 19 bases separating them. The CDR3 contains 16 residues. CDR3 DNA sequence: TGTGCCTGGGGCCAAGCGGGCAGAATCGACCAAGAGACCCAGTACTTC. The encoded protein is CAWGQAGRIDQETQYF.